Following are 18 T cell receptor beta chains from one sample sequenced in a study of T-cell reconstitution after alpha-beta-depleted transplantation in children. The library targeted TCRbeta and was prepared with unique molecular identifiers. Each CDR3 protein is one row after TCRdb ran MiXCR on the PCR reads. The table shows fewer than 500,000 distinct CDR3 sequences, with 43% occurring only once. The sequencing here drew on PBMCs, taken before TCRalphabeta/CD19-depleted stem cell transplant. The receptors derive from a girl aged 2-9 years with aplastic anemia, due to receive a stem cell transplant.

The J gene is TRBJ2-5, the V gene TRBV28; D might be TRBD1 or TRBD2, each matching 5 bases. The CDR3 is 10 amino acids. CDR1 is MDHEN, CDR2 SYDVKM, per germline. V was cut by 8 bases and J by 7 bases, with 8 bases left in between. In nucleotides, the CDR3 is TGTGCCAGCGGGGGTCGGACCCAGTACTTC. Amino acids: CASGGRTQYF. Using reference TRBV28 and TRBJ2-5 for the parts outside the CDR3, the full variable domain is DVKVTQSSRYLVKRTGEKVFLECVQDMDHENMFWYRQDPGLGLRLIYFSYDVKMKEKGDIPEGYSVSREKKERFSLILESASTNQTSMYLCASGGRTQYFGPGTRLLVL.

The genes are TRBV28 and TRBJ2-7, with D unresolved. CDR3 length equals 11 residues. The V end was cut by 11 bases, the J end by 6 bases, with 14 bases between. Germline assignment: CDR1 MDHEN and CDR2 SYDVKM. In DNA, the CDR3 is TGTGCCTCCGGAAGTGTTGTCGAGCAGTACTTC. Protein product: CASGSVVEQYF.

This clonotype was seen ten or more times. V usage is TRBV24-1 and J usage is TRBJ2-1; the D is unclear. Germline V lookup: CDR1 KGHDR, CDR2 SFDVKD. V was shortened by 3 bases and J by 2 bases, with 13 bases between the two germline ends. The CDR3 totals 16 residues. The CDR3 coding sequence is TGTGCCACCAGTGATCCCCGACGGACCACCTACAATGAGCAGTTCTTC. The encoded protein is CATSDPRRTTYNEQFF.

CDR3 DNA: TGTGCCAGTCGCAGGACTGACTCCTACGAGCAGTACTTC. It specifies CASRRTDSYEQYF. The rearrangement joins TRBV12-3 or TRBV12-4 to TRBJ2-7; a weak D match, TRBD2 (5 bases). Trimming took 9 bases from V and 0 from J, leaving 12 bases between them. CDR3 length equals 13 residues.

This clonotype was counted at least ten times. This rearrangement joins TRBV20-1 to TRBJ2-2; TRBD1 matches 9 bases. The CDR3 has 15 amino acids. J gave up 5 bases and V 5 bases, and 9 bases lay outside the gene matches. Germline CDR1 is DFQATT and CDR2 is SNEGSKA (reference sequence). The CDR3 DNA follows: TGCAGTGCTCGCTCCGGGACAGGGAGGACCGGGGAGCTGTTTTTT. This translates into CSARSGTGRTGELFF.

In this sample, this clonotype turned up many times. This rearrangement joins TRBV4-1 to TRBJ1-1, with D hard to call. This CDR3 spans 17 amino acids. Trimming shortened V by 4 bases and J by 0 bases, and 18 bases separated the two germline ends. Germline V CDR1 and CDR2: MGHRA, YSYEKL. CDR3 sequence reads: CASSPVGVPGMNTEAFF. The CDR3 DNA sequence: TGCGCCAGCAGCCCAGTGGGAGTCCCAGGAATGAACACTGAAGCTTTCTTT.

Many counts were recorded for this clonotype. The chain employs TRBV28 and TRBJ2-7; 7 bases are shared with TRBD2. This CDR3 is built from 14 residues. Germline trimming cut 6 bases from V and 2 bases from J; bases unmatched to any gene: 7. From germline, CDR1 is MDHEN and CDR2 SYDVKM. The CDR3 reads CASSQSGEPYEQYF. The CDR3 coding sequence is TGTGCCAGCAGCCAGAGCGGGGAGCCCTACGAGCAGTACTTC.

This clonotype has only a few counts. V and J are TRBV20-1 and TRBJ2-5; D perhaps matches TRBD1 (5 bases). There are 15 residues in the CDR3. The germline V and J ends were trimmed by 6 bases and 1 base, with 18 bases remaining between them. Germline V gene sequence: CDR1 DFQATT, CDR2 SNEGSKA (reference sequence). The CDR3 protein is CSAPLPGRAQETQYF. The DNA for the CDR3 is TGCAGTGCCCCCTTACCGGGCAGGGCCCAAGAGACCCAGTACTTC.

This clonotype was observed at least ten times. The rearrangement joins TRBV15 to TRBJ1-1; D perhaps matches TRBD1 (5 bases). The CDR3 is 14 amino acids. V lost 8 bases, J lost 4 bases, and 17 bases lay in between. Germline CDR1 reads LNHNV; CDR2 reads YYDKDF (reference sequence). The CDR3 bases are TGTGCCACCCAATTGGGCAGGGAGGCCACTGAAGCTTTCTTT. This codes for CATQLGREATEAFF.

This clonotype occurred a few times. The chain couples TRBV20-1 to TRBJ1-6, with 7 bases fitting TRBD1. The CDR3 is 16 amino acids. Unmatched junction bases numbered 9, after V lost 0 bases and J lost 7 bases. Germline V gene sequence: CDR1 DFQATT, CDR2 SNEGSKA (reference sequence). CDR3 loop: CSAREIRGQLNSPLHF. The DNA of the CDR3 is TGCAGTGCTAGAGAGATAAGGGGACAGCTAAATTCACCCCTCCACTTT.

The DNA for the CDR3 is TGCGCCAGCAGCATGACAGGGCCCACAGATACGCAGTATTTT. This gives the protein CASSMTGPTDTQYF. V usage is TRBV5-1 and J usage is TRBJ2-3; TRBD1 matches 7 bases. Germline assignment: CDR1 SGHRS and CDR2 YFSETQ. V lost 4 bases, J lost 2 bases, and 4 bases stayed unmatched. This CDR3 has 14 residues.

This clonotype was seen many times. The chain couples TRBV12-3 or TRBV12-4 to TRBJ2-1; D is unresolved. V was cut by 4 bases and J by 0 bases, with 13 bases left in between. The CDR3 totals 16 residues. The CDR3 spells CASSSTRESSYNEQFF. CDR3 DNA: TGTGCCAGCAGTTCAACGCGTGAGAGCTCCTACAATGAGCAGTTCTTC.

The genes are TRBV5-1 and TRBJ2-1; D gene ambiguous. The length of the CDR3 is 15 residues. Germline CDR1 and CDR2: SGHRS and YFSETQ. V was trimmed by 0 bases and J by 4 bases, leaving 11 bases between them. As DNA, the CDR3 is TGCGCCAGCAGCTTGGCCAGGCAGGCTTACAATGAGCAGTTCTTC. Its protein is CASSLARQAYNEQFF. Filled out from reference TRBV5-1 and TRBJ2-1, the complete variable domain reads KAGVTQTPRYLIKTRGQQVTLSCSPISGHRSVSWYQQTPGQGLQFLFEYFSETQRNKGNFPGRFSGRQFSNSRSEMNVSTLELGDSALYLCASSLARQAYNEQFFGPGTRLTVL.

The CDR3 sequence is CASSFGSSSYEQYF. CDR3 coding DNA: TGCGCCAGCAGCTTCGGATCCAGCTCCTACGAGCAGTACTTC. The chain links TRBV5-1 to TRBJ2-7; D unclear. Deletions cut 2 bases from V and 0 bases from J, with 9 bases between. CDR1 is SGHRS and CDR2 is YFSETQ in the germline V gene. The CDR3 covers 14 residues.

V usage is TRBV7-9 and J usage is TRBJ2-7; D unresolved. Germline CDR1 is SEHNR and CDR2 is FQNEAQ (reference sequence). The CDR3 is 12 residues long. V shed 5 bases and J shed 5 bases, with 10 bases lying between them. CDR3 DNA: TGTGCCAGCAGCAGCTTAAGCCACGAGCAGTACTTC. It specifies CASSSLSHEQYF.

This chain connects TRBV5-1 to TRBJ2-7; D remains unclear. The length of the CDR3 is 13 residues. Germline lookup yields CDR1 SGHRS and CDR2 YFSETQ. With 1 base removed from V and 3 bases from J, the gap between germline ends came to 8 bases. The DNA of the CDR3 is TGCGCCAGCAGCTTGACCGGAGTCTACGAGCAGTACTTC. It specifies CASSLTGVYEQYF.

V is TRBV11-2 and J is TRBJ2-3; 7 positions match TRBD1. This CDR3 has 15 residues. J lost 1 base, V lost 5 bases, and 6 bases had no gene match. Germline V CDR1 and CDR2: SGHAT, FQNNGV. CDR3 bases: TGTGCCAGCAGCGACTCCCAGGGGGGCACAGATACGCAGTATTTT. Its translation is CASSDSQGGTDTQYF.

DNA of the CDR3: TGTGCCAGCAGTGAACAGGGAGATGAGCAGTTCTTC. Amino acid sequence: CASSEQGDEQFF. The V call is TRBV28, the J call TRBJ2-1; TRBD1 is a possible D gene (6 bases). Germline CDR1 reads MDHEN; CDR2 reads SYDVKM. This CDR3 has 12 amino acids. Deletions cut 5 bases from V and 8 bases from J, with 10 bases between.